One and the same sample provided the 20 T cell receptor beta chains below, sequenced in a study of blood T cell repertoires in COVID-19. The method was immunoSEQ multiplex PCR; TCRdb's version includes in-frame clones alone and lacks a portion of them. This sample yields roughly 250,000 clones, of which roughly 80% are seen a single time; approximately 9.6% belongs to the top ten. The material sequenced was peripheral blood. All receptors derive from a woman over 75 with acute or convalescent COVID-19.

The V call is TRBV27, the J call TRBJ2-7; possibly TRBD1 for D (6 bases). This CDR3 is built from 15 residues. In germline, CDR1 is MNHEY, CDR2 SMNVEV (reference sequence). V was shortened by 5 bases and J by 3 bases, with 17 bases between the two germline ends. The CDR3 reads CASSPIRGQIYEQYF. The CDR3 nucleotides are TGTGCCAGCAGTCCTATTAGGGGACAAATCTACGAGCAGTACTTC.

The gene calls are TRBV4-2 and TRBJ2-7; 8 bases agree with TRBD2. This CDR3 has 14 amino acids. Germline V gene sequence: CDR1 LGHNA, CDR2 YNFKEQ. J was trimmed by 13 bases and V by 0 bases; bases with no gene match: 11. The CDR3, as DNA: TGTGCCAGCAGCCAAGATGGCGGATCGGGGGGGCGTTACTTC. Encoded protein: CASSQDGGSGGRYF.

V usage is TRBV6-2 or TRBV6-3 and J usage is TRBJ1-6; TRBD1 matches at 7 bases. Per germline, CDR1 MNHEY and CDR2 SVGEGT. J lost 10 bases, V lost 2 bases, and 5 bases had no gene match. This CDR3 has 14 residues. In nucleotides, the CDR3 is TGTGCCAGCAGTTACCAGGGGGTGCAGTCACCCCTCCACTTT. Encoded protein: CASSYQGVQSPLHF.

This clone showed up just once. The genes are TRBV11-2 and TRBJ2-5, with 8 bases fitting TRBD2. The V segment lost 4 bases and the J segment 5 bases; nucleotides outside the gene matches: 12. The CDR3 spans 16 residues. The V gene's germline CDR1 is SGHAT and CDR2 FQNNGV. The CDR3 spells CASSYGTRGLWETQYF. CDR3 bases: TGTGCCAGCAGCTACGGGACTAGGGGTCTATGGGAGACCCAGTACTTC.

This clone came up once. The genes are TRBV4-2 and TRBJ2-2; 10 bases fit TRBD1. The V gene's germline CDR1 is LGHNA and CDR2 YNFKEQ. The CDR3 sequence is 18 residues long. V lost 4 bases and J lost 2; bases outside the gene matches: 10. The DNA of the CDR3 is TGTGCCAGCAGCCCATCCTCACGACAGGGGGCCAACACCGGGGAGCTGTTTTTT. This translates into CASSPSSRQGANTGELFF.

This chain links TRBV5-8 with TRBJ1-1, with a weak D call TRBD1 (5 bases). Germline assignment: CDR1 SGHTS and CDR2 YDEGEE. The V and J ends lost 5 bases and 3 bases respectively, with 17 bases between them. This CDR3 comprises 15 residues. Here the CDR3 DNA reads TGTGCCAGCAGAGGGAATGATAACAGGCACACTGAAGCTTTCTTT. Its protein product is CASRGNDNRHTEAFF.

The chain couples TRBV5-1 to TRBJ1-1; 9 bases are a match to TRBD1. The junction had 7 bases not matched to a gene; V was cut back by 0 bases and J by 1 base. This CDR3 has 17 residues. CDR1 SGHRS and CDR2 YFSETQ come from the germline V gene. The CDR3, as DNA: TGCGCCAGCAGCTTGGTCCGAGGGGACAGGGAGAACACTGAAGCTTTCTTT. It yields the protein CASSLVRGDRENTEAFF.

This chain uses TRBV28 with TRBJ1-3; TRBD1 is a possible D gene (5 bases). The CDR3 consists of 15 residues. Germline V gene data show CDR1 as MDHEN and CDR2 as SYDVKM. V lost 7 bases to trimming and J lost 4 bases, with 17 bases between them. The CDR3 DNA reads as TGTGCCAGCACCGCTGATCAGGGAAGGGGAAACACCATATATTTT. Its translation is CASTADQGRGNTIYF.

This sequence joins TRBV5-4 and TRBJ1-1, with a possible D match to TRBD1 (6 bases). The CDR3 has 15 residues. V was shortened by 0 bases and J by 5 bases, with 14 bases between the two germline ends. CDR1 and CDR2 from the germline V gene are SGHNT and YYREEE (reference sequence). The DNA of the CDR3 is TGTGCCAGCAGCTTGGGGGGGGGCGCTAGGACTGAAGCTTTCTTT. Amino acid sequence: CASSLGGGARTEAFF.

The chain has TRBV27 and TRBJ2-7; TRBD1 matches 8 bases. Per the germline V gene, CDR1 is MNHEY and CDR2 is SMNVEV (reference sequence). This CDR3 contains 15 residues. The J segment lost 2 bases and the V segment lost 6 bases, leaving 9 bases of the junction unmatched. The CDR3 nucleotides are TGTGCCAGCAGGATACGACAGGGGTCCACCTACGAGCAGTACTTC. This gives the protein CASRIRQGSTYEQYF.

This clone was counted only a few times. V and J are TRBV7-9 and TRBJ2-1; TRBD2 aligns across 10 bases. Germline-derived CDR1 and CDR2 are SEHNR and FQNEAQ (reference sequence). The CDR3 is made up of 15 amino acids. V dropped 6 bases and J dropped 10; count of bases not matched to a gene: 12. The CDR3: CASSSSGGVIWEQFF. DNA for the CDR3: TGTGCCAGCAGTTCAAGCGGGGGGGTAATCTGGGAGCAGTTCTTC.

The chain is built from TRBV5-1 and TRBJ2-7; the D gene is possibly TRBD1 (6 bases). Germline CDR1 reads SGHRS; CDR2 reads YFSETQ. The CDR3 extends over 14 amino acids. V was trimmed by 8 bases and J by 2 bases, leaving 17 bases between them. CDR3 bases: TGCGCCAGTTCTTCGACGGGACACCCCTACGAGCAGTACTTC. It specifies CASSSTGHPYEQYF.

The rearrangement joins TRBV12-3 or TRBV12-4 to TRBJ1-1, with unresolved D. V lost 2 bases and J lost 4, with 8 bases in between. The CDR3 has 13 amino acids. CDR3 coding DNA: TGTGCCAGCAGTTTAACCGGGTTCACTGAAGCTTTCTTT. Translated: CASSLTGFTEAFF.

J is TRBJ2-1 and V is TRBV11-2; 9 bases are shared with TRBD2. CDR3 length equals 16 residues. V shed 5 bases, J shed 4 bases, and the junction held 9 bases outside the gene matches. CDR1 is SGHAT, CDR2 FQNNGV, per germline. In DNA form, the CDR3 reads TGTGCCAGCAGCCCCACGCGGGGGGGCCCATACAATGAGCAGTTCTTC. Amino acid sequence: CASSPTRGGPYNEQFF.

CDR3 coding DNA: TGTGCCAGCTCACGACTAGCGGGGGGGCTCCAAGAGACCCAGTACTTC. Its translation is CASSRLAGGLQETQYF. The chain links TRBV18 to TRBJ2-5, with TRBD2 identical over 14 bases. The CDR3 loop spans 16 amino acids. V shed 4 bases and J 1 base; nucleotides not matched to a gene: 2. Per the germline V gene, CDR1 is KGHSH and CDR2 is LQKENI.

The CDR3 DNA reads as TGTGCCAGCAGGAGGGACAGCTATGGCTACACCTTC. This gives the protein CASRRDSYGYTF. This chain links TRBV27 with TRBJ1-2; TRBD1 matches 7 bases. Germline V CDR1 and CDR2: MNHEY, SMNVEV (reference sequence). V lost 6 bases, J lost 4 bases, and 2 bases stayed unmatched. The CDR3 runs to 12 residues.

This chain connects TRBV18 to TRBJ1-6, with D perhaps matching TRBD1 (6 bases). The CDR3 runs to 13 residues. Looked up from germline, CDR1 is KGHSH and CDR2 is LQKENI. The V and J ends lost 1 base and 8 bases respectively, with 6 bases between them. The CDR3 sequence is CASSPQGDSPLHF. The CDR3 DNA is TGTGCCAGCTCACCACAGGGGGATTCACCCCTCCACTTT.

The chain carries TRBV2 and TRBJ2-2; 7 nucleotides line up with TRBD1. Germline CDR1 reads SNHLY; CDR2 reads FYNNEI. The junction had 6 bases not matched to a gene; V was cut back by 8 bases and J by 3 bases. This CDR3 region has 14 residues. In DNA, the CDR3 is TGTGCCAGCGGCACCGACAGGGACACCGGGGAGCTGTTTTTT. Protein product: CASGTDRDTGELFF.

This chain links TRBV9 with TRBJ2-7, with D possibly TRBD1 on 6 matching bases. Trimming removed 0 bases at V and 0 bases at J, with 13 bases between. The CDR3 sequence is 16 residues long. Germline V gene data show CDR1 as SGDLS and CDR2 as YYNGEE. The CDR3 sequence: CASSVGGQDSSYEQYF. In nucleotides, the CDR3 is TGTGCCAGCAGCGTAGGAGGGCAGGACAGCTCCTACGAGCAGTACTTC.

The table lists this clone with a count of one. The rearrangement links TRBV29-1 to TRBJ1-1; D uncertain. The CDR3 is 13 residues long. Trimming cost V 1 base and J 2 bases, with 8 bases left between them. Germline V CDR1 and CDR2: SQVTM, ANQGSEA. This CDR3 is CSVEGQFNTEAFF. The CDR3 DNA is TGCAGCGTTGAAGGGCAGTTTAACACTGAAGCTTTCTTT.